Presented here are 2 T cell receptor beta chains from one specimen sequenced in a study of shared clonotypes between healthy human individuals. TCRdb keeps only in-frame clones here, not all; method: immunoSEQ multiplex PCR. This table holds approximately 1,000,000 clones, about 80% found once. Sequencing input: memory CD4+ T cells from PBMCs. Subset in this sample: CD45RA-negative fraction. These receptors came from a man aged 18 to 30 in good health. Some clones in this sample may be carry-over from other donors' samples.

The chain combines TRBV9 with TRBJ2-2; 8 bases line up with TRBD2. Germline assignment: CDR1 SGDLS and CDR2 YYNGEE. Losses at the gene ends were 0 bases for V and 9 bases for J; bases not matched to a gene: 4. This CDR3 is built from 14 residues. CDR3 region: CASSVVAGSRELFF. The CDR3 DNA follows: TGTGCCAGCAGCGTAGTAGCGGGAAGCCGGGAGCTGTTTTTT.

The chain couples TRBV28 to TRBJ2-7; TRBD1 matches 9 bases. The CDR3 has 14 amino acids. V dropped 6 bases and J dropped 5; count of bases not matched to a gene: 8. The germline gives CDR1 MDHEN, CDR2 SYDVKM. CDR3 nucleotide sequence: TGTGCCAGCAGGGGACAGGGTTTGTCAAACGAGCAGTACTTC. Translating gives CASRGQGLSNEQYF.